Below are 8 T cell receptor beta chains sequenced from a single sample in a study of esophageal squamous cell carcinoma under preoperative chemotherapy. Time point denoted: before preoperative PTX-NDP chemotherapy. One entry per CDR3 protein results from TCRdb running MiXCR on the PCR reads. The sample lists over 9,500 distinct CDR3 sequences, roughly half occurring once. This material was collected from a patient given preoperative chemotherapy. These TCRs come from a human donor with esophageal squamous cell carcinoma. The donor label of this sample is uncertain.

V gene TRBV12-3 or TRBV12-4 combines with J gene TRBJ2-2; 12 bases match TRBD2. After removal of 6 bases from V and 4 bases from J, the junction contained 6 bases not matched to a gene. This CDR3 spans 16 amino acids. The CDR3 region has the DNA TGTGCCAGCAGCCGAGGACTAGCGGGACTCACCGGGGAGCTGTTTTTT. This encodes CASSRGLAGLTGELFF.

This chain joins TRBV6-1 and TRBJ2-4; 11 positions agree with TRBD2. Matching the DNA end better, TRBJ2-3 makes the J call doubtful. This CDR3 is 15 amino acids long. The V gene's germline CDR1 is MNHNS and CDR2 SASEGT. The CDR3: CASSEQTSGKDTQYF. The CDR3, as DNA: TGTGCCAGCAGTGAACAGACTAGCGGGAAAGATACGCAGTATTTT.

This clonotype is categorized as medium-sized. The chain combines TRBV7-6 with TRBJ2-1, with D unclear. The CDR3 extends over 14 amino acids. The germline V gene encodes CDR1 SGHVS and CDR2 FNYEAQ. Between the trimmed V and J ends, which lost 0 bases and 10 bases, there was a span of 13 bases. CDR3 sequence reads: CASSLARIGGEQFF. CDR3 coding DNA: TGTGCCAGCAGCTTAGCACGGATTGGCGGCGAGCAGTTCTTC.

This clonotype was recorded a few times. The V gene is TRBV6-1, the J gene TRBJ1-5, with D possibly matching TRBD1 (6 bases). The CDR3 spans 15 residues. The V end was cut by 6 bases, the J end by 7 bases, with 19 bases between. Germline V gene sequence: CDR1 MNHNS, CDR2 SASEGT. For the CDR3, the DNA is TGTGCCAGCAGCAAGAAACAGGGATCTAGGCAGCCCCAGCATTTT. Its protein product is CASSKKQGSRQPQHF.

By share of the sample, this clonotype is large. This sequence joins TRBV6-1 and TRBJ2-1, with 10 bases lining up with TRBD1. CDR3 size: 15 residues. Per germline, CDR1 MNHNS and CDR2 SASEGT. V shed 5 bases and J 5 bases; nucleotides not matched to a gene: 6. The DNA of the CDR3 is TGTGCCAGCAGTAGAACCGGGACAGGGGACAATGAGCAGTTCTTC. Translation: CASSRTGTGDNEQFF.

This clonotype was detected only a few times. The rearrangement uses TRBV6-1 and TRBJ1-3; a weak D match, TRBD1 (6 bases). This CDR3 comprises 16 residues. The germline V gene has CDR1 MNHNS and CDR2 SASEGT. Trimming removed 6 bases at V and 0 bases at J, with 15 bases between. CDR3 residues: CASRGTGIGSGNTIYF. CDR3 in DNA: TGTGCCAGCAGAGGTACAGGGATTGGCTCTGGAAACACCATATATTTT.

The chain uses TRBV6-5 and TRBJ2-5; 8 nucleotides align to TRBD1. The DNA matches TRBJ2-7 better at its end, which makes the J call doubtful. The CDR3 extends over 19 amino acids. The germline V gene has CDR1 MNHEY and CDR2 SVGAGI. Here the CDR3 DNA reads TGTGCCAGCAGTTTCAAACAGGGGGACCTACTGTCAGAGGGTTACGAGCAGTACTTC. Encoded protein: CASSFKQGDLLSEGYEQYF.

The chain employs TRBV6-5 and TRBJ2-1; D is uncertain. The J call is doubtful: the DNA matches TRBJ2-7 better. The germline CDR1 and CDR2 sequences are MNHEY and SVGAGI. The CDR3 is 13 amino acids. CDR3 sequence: CASSYLEFNEQYF. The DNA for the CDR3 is TGTGCCAGCAGTTACTTAGAATTCAATGAGCAGTACTTC.